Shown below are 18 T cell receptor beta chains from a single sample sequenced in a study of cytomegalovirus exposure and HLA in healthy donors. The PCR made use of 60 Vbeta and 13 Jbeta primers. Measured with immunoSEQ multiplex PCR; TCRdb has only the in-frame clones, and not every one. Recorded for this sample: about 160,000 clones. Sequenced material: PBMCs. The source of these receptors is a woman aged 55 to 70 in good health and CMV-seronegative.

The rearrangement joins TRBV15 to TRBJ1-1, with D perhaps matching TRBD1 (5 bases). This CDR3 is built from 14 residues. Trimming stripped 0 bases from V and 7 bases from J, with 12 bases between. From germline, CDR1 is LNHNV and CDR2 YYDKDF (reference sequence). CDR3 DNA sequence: TGTGCCACCAGCAGAGACAGGGTGCCCCGTGAAGCTTTCTTT. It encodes CATSRDRVPREAFF. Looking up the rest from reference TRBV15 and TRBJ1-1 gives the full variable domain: DAMVIQNPRYQVTQFGKPVTLSCSQTLNHNVMYWYQQKSSQAPKLLFHYYDKDFNNEADTPDNFQSRRPNTSFCFLDIRSPGLGDTAMYLCATSRDRVPREAFFGQGTRLTVV.

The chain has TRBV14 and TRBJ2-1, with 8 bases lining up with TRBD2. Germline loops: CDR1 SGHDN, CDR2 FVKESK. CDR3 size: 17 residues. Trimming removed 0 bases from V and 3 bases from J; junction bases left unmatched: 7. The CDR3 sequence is CASSQDLERGIYNEQFF. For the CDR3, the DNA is TGTGCCAGCAGCCAAGATTTGGAGCGGGGGATCTACAATGAGCAGTTCTTC.

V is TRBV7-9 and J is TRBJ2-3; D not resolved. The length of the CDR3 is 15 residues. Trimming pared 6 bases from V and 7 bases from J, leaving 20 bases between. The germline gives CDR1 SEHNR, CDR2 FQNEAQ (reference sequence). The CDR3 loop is CASSPKFGLDYTQYF. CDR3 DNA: TGTGCCAGCAGTCCTAAATTTGGCCTCGACTATACGCAGTATTTT.

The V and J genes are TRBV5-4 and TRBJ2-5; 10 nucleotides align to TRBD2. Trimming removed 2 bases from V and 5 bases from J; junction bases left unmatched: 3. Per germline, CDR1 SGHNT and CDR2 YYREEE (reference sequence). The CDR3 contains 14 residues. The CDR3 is CASSLAGGRETQYF. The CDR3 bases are TGTGCCAGCAGCTTAGCGGGAGGGCGGGAGACCCAGTACTTC.

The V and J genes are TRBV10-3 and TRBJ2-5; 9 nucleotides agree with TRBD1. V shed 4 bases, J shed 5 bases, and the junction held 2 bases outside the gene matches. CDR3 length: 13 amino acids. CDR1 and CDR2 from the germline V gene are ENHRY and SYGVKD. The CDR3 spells CAISGQGEETQYF. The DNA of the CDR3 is TGTGCCATCAGTGGACAGGGGGAGGAGACCCAGTACTTC.

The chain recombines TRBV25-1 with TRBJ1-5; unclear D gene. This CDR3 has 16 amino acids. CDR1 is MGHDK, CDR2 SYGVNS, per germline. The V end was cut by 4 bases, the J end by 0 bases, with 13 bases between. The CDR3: CASSGANYYSNQPQHF. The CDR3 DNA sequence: TGTGCCAGCAGTGGAGCAAATTATTATAGCAATCAGCCCCAGCATTTT.

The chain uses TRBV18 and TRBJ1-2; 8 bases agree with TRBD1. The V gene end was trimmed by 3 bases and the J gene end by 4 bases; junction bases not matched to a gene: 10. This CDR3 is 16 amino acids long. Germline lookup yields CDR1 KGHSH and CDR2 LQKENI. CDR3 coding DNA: TGTGCCAGCTCACCGCTGGGCAGGGGGCGCGGCTATGGCTACACCTTC. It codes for CASSPLGRGRGYGYTF.

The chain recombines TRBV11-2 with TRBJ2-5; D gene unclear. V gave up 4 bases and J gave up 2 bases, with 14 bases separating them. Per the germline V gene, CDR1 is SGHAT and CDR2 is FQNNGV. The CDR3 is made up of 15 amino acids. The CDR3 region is CASSSIRGQQETQYF. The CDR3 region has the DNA TGTGCCAGCAGCTCGATCAGAGGCCAGCAAGAGACCCAGTACTTC. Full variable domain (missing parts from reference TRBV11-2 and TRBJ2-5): EAGVAQSPRYKIIEKRQSVAFWCNPISGHATLYWYQQILGQGPKLLIQFQNNGVVDDSQLPKDRFSAERLKGVDSTLKIQPAKLEDSAVYLCASSSIRGQQETQYFGPGTRLLVL.

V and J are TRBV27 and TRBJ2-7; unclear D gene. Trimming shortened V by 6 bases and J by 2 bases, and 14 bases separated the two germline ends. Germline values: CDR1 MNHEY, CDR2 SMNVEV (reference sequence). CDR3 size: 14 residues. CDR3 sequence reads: CASRNLDTTYEQYF. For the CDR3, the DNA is TGTGCCAGCAGGAACCTCGACACGACCTACGAGCAGTACTTC.

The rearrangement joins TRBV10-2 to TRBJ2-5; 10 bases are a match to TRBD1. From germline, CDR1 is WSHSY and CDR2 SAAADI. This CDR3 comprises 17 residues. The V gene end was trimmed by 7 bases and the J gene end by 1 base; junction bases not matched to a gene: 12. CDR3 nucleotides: TGCGCCAGCACCCGCAGGACAGGGGGGGATGTCCAAGAGACCCAGTACTTC. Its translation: CASTRRTGGDVQETQYF.

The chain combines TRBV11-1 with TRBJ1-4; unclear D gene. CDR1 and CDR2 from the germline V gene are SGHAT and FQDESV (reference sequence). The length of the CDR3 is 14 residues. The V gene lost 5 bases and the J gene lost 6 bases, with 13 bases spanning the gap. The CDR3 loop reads CASSLRAQDEKLFF. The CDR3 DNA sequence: TGTGCCAGCAGCCTGCGAGCTCAAGATGAAAAACTGTTTTTT.

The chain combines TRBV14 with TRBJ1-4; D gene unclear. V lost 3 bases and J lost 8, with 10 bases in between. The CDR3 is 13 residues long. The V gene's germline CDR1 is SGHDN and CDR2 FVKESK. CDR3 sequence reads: CASSHDVGEKLFF. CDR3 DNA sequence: TGTGCCAGCAGCCATGACGTGGGCGAAAAACTGTTTTTT.

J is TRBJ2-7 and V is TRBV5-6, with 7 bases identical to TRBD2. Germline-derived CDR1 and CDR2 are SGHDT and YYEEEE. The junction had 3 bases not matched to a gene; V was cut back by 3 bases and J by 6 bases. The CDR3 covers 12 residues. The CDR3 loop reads CASSSGGIEQYF. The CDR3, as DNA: TGTGCCAGCAGCTCCGGGGGGATCGAGCAGTACTTC.

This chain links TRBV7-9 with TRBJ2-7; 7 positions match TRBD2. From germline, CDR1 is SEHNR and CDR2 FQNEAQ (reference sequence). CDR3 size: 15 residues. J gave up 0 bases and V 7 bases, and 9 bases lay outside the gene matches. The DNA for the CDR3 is TGTGCCAGCACTCATGGGAGGGGAAACTCCTACGAGCAGTACTTC. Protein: CASTHGRGNSYEQYF. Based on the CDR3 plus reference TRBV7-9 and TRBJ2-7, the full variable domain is DTGVSQNPRHKITKRGQNVTFRCDPISEHNRLYWYRQTLGQGPEFLTYFQNEAQLEKSRLLSDRFSAERPKGSFSTLEIQRTEQGDSAMYLCASTHGRGNSYEQYFGPGTRLTVT.

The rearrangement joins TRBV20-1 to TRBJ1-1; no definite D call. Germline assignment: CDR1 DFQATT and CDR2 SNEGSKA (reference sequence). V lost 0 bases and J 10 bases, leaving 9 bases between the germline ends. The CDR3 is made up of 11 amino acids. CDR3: CSARDWSGAFF. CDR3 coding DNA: TGCAGTGCTAGAGACTGGAGTGGAGCTTTCTTT.

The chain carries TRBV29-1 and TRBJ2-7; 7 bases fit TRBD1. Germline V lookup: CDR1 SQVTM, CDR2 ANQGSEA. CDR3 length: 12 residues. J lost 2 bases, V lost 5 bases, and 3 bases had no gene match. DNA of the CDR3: TGCAGCGTTCGACAGGGAACCTACGAGCAGTACTTC. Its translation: CSVRQGTYEQYF.

The chain's CDR3 is CASSSTGQLYGYTF. CDR3 DNA sequence: TGTGCCAGCAGCTCCACGGGACAGCTCTATGGCTACACCTTC. This chain joins TRBV11-2 and TRBJ1-2; the match to TRBD1 covers 7 bases. The CDR3 has 14 residues. From germline, CDR1 is SGHAT and CDR2 FQNNGV. Trimming took 4 bases from V and 4 from J; bases not matched to a gene: 6.

The CDR3 DNA reads TGCAGCGTTGACTTGGGGGGGCGTAATCAGCCCCAGCATTTT. It specifies CSVDLGGRNQPQHF. The chain couples TRBV29-1 to TRBJ1-5; D is perhaps TRBD1 (6 bases). The V and J ends lost 3 bases and 4 bases respectively, with 13 bases between them. The germline V gene has CDR1 SQVTM and CDR2 ANQGSEA. The CDR3 has 14 amino acids.